Included here is one T cell receptor (beta chain) sequence, with context. Its antigen is currently unknown. The sample originates from a study of cytomegalovirus exposure and HLA in healthy donors. The PCR contained 60 Vbeta and 13 Jbeta primers. Measured with immunoSEQ multiplex PCR; TCRdb has only the in-frame clones, and not every one. The sample has 100,000 to 150,000 clones. The germline CDR1 and CDR2 sequences are GTSNPN and SVGIG (reference sequence). The CDR3 sequence is 13 residues long. Trimming removed 4 bases from V and 6 bases from J; junction bases left unmatched: 3. Study-level results: The study reported that TCR beta sequences accurately predicted HLA-A and HLA-B alleles in most subjects.

The sample was PBMCs. The chain links TRBV30 to TRBJ2-1; TRBD1 matches 10 bases. This clonotype originated in a woman aged 40 to 50 in good health and CMV-seropositive. CDR3 residues: CAWTRQGANEQFF. CDR3 coding DNA: TGTGCCTGGACGAGACAGGGGGCCAATGAGCAGTTCTTC. The complete variable domain, with remaining parts taken from reference TRBV30 and TRBJ2-1, reads SQTIHQWPATLVQPVGSPLSLECTVEGTSNPNLYWYRQAAGRGLQLLFYSVGIGQISSEVPQNLSASRPQDRQFILSSKKLLLSDSGFYLCAWTRQGANEQFFGPGTRLTVL.